The present entry profiles one T cell receptor beta chain with its context. The antigen is unknown. This specimen belongs to a study of cytomegalovirus exposure and HLA in healthy donors. Study context: An early release of data contained some 80 million unique TCRs, which came from HLA-typed donors.

This CDR3 is 12 amino acids long. The J segment lost 8 bases and the V segment lost 4 bases, leaving 3 bases of the junction unmatched. Germline CDR1 reads LNHDA; CDR2 reads SQIVND (reference sequence). Both 60 Vbeta primers and 13 Jbeta primers went into the PCR. Profiled with immunoSEQ multiplex PCR; TCRdb holds only in-frame clones, not every one. Here the sample spans approximately 190,000 clones, about 85% being singletons. Overall study results and limits: Among TCR beta chains of equal frequency, HLA-associated ones were more clonally expanded in a later analysis. An analysis that was carried out later associated 15,000 to 20,000 TCR beta sequences with HLA alleles at 0.05 false discovery rate. It was 160 or so TCR beta chains that were listed as cytomegalovirus-associated.

V is TRBV19 and J is TRBJ1-2; 8 bases are shared with TRBD1. The source is a man aged 45-65 years in good health and CMV-seronegative. The specimen was PBMCs. The CDR3 protein is CASSTTGGGYTF. CDR3 coding DNA: TGTGCCAGTAGTACTACAGGGGGAGGCTACACCTTC.